The rows below give T cell receptor beta chains drawn from one sample of a study of cytomegalovirus exposure and HLA in healthy donors. Assay: immunoSEQ multiplex PCR; the TCRdb copy retains only in-frame clones and omits some. The table lists roughly 120,000 clones, more than 70% of them singletons. Sequencing used PBMCs. The receptors derive from a man aged 50-60 years in good health and CMV-seropositive. Both conserved end residues are part of each CDR3. The order of the fields is clone size, J gene, V gene, D gene, CDR3 DNA, CDR3 protein. D genes are given only for firm matches. Rows may omit the clone size; those that give it use once, few, many or a size class.

clone size: -
J gene: TRBJ1-2
V gene: TRBV9
D gene: TRBD1
CDR3 DNA: TGTGCCAGCAGCGTAGGGACAGGGAAGAGAGGTGGCTACACCTTC
CDR3 protein: CASSVGTGKRGGYTF

clone size: -
J gene: TRBJ1-4
V gene: TRBV19
D gene: -
CDR3 DNA: TGTGCCAGTAGTAGGGGCAGGGGCGAACTGTTTTTT
CDR3 protein: CASSRGRGELFF

clone size: -
J gene: TRBJ1-4
V gene: TRBV9
D gene: TRBD1
CDR3 DNA: TGTGCCAGCAGCCCCCTGACAGGGGTTAATGAAAAACTGTTTTTT
CDR3 protein: CASSPLTGVNEKLFF

clone size: once
J gene: TRBJ2-2
V gene: TRBV19
D gene: TRBD1
CDR3 DNA: TGTGCCAGTAGCAGACAGGGGTTAGAGACCGGGGAGCTGTTTTTT
CDR3 protein: CASSRQGLETGELFF

clone size: -
J gene: TRBJ1-5
V gene: TRBV19
D gene: -
CDR3 DNA: TGTGCCAGTAGTCCACAGAGTAATAGCAATCAGCCCCAGCATTTT
CDR3 protein: CASSPQSNSNQPQHF

clone size: -
J gene: TRBJ1-2
V gene: TRBV5-6
D gene: -
CDR3 DNA: TGTGCCAGCAGCCCGACCGACAAGCCCCCCGGCTACACCTTC
CDR3 protein: CASSPTDKPPGYTF

clone size: -
J gene: TRBJ2-3
V gene: TRBV10-2
D gene: -
CDR3 DNA: TGCGCCAGCAGCGGCCAGGATTATACGCAGTATTTT
CDR3 protein: CASSGQDYTQYF

clone size: once
J gene: TRBJ2-1
V gene: TRBV27
D gene: -
CDR3 DNA: TGTGCCAGCAGTTTACGACAGAGTAAGAATGAGCAGTTCTTC
CDR3 protein: CASSLRQSKNEQFF

clone size: few
J gene: TRBJ1-1
V gene: TRBV5-1
D gene: TRBD1
CDR3 DNA: TGCGCCAGCAGCTTATTGACAGGGCAGCCCACTGAAGCTTTCTTT
CDR3 protein: CASSLLTGQPTEAFF

clone size: -
J gene: TRBJ2-2
V gene: TRBV11-3
D gene: TRBD1
CDR3 DNA: TGTGCCAGCAGCCGGGACAGGGGCGGCGGGGAGCTGTTTTTT
CDR3 protein: CASSRDRGGGELFF

clone size: -
J gene: TRBJ2-7
V gene: TRBV25-1
D gene: TRBD1
CDR3 DNA: TGTGCCAGCAGTGGGGACAGGAGCTCCTACGAGCAGTACTTC
CDR3 protein: CASSGDRSSYEQYF

clone size: -
J gene: TRBJ1-6
V gene: TRBV4-3
D gene: TRBD1
CDR3 DNA: TGCGCCAGCAGCCAAGATAGGTGGGCGGAGCAGGGGGAGAATTCACCCCTCCACTTT
CDR3 protein: CASSQDRWAEQGENSPLHF

clone size: -
J gene: TRBJ2-1
V gene: TRBV2
D gene: TRBD1
CDR3 DNA: TGTGCCAGCAGCGCAGGGGGCGCACCCTACAATGAGCAGTTCTTC
CDR3 protein: CASSAGGAPYNEQFF

clone size: -
J gene: TRBJ2-5
V gene: TRBV9
D gene: -
CDR3 DNA: TGTGCCAGCAGCGCGGGGGTCCAAGAGACCCAGTACTTC
CDR3 protein: CASSAGVQETQYF

clone size: -
J gene: TRBJ2-2
V gene: TRBV9
D gene: -
CDR3 DNA: TGTGCCAGCAGAGTGGACAGCCCCGCGAACACCGGGGAGCTGTTTTTT
CDR3 protein: CASRVDSPANTGELFF

clone size: -
J gene: TRBJ2-5
V gene: TRBV7-2
D gene: -
CDR3 DNA: TGTGCCAACAGCTTCTTAGAAGAAGCGACCCAGTACTTC
CDR3 protein: CANSFLEEATQYF

clone size: -
J gene: TRBJ2-2
V gene: TRBV27
D gene: -
CDR3 DNA: TGTGCCAGCAGTCCGAGGGACACCGGGGAGCTGTTTTTT
CDR3 protein: CASSPRDTGELFF

clone size: few
J gene: TRBJ2-7
V gene: TRBV18
D gene: -
CDR3 DNA: TGTGCCAGCTCACCAAACGGAGGGGTCGAGCAGTACTTC
CDR3 protein: CASSPNGGVEQYF

clone size: -
J gene: TRBJ2-2
V gene: TRBV27
D gene: TRBD1
CDR3 DNA: TGTGCCAGCAGCCGGGACAGATACACCGGGGAGCTGTTTTTT
CDR3 protein: CASSRDRYTGELFF

clone size: -
J gene: TRBJ2-7
V gene: TRBV19
D gene: TRBD2
CDR3 DNA: TGTGCCACCCATCATCCGGGGAGGGCTTACGAGCAGTACTTC
CDR3 protein: CATHHPGRAYEQYF

clone size: -
J gene: TRBJ1-3
V gene: TRBV7-8
D gene: -
CDR3 DNA: TGTGCCAGCAGCTTAGGAGGTTCTGGAAACACCATATATTTT
CDR3 protein: CASSLGGSGNTIYF

clone size: -
J gene: TRBJ2-1
V gene: TRBV5-1
D gene: TRBD2
CDR3 DNA: TGCGCCAGCAGCTTGGCCCTCGGGCTAGCGGGTCACAATGAGCAGTTCTTC
CDR3 protein: CASSLALGLAGHNEQFF

clone size: -
J gene: TRBJ2-7
V gene: TRBV11-3
D gene: TRBD2
CDR3 DNA: TGTGCCAGCAGCCCGGGAGGGGGTTCCTACGAGCAGTACTTC
CDR3 protein: CASSPGGGSYEQYF

clone size: -
J gene: TRBJ1-5
V gene: TRBV10-3
D gene: -
CDR3 DNA: TGTGCCATCAGTGGGGGGGGGAGCCATCAGCCCCAGCATTTT
CDR3 protein: CAISGGGSHQPQHF

clone size: -
J gene: TRBJ2-7
V gene: TRBV7-2
D gene: -
CDR3 DNA: TGTGCCAGCAGCCCCCGAACTGAGGTAGGCTACGAGCAGTACTTC
CDR3 protein: CASSPRTEVGYEQYF

clone size: -
J gene: TRBJ2-1
V gene: TRBV5-4
D gene: -
CDR3 DNA: TGTGCCAGCACCACAAAAGGGAGGACCTCCTACAATGAGCAGTTCTTC
CDR3 protein: CASTTKGRTSYNEQFF